The clone carrying this TCR beta chain was recorded a few times. Antigen: not known. The germline V gene encodes CDR1 SEHNR and CDR2 FQNEAQ (reference sequence). The V gene end was trimmed by 6 bases and the J gene end by 7 bases; junction bases not matched to a gene: 12. The CDR3 totals 15 residues. This entry is derived from a study of T cell repertoires in cytomegalovirus infection. Whole-study context: CMV infection together with matching HLA type was indicated by public TCR beta signatures.

Whole-study findings and limits: Carriage of CMV together with the relevant HLA was identifiable through cumulative public TCR beta family frequency. The ex vivo response was dominated by HLA-C-restricted CMV-specific TCR beta clonotypes.

TCRdb fed the reads into MiXCR, producing one record per CDR3 protein. The repertoire has more than 400,000 distinct CDR3 sequences, around a quarter of them found once; the top ten carry about 12%. This TCR derives from a human donor in good health (CMV status not recorded). Some clones in this sample may be carry-over from other donors' samples. Sequences were obtained from PBMCs. The chain has TRBV7-9 and TRBJ2-1; 7 positions agree with TRBD2. CDR3 nucleotides: TGTGCCAGCAGTCTACTAGCGACCCTGGGGAATGAGCAGTTCTTC. This encodes CASSLLATLGNEQFF.